The T cell receptor beta chain under discussion was sequenced for a study of cytomegalovirus exposure and HLA in healthy donors. In the study overall: Unique TCRs numbering 75 million to 95 million, obtained from HLA-typed donors, made up an early data release. Whole-study findings and limits: A later analysis found TCR association rates differed by HLA locus, highest for DRB1 and lowest for HLA-C. The number of N-insertions in an Asian-associated ancestry cluster was reportedly below the approximately 680-donor mean in a later analysis. Whilst most TCR sequences proved rare, a subset of public TCRs occurred across many donors.

This CDR3 is built from 18 residues. Germline V gives CDR1 LGHNA, CDR2 YSLEER. Between the trimmed V and J ends, which lost 0 bases and 5 bases, there was a span of 17 bases. Of note for this clone: The target antigen is unknown.

Primers for the PCR totalled 60 Vbeta and 13 Jbeta. The method was immunoSEQ multiplex PCR; TCRdb's version includes in-frame clones alone and lacks a portion of them. The table records around 120,000 clones, 80% of them present only once. Material for sequencing was PBMCs. J is TRBJ1-6 and V is TRBV4-3, with D maybe TRBD1 (6 bases). This TCR came from a female donor in good health and CMV-seropositive. The CDR3 nucleotides are TGCGCCAGCAGCCAAGATAGGTTCAGGGGAGTAAATAATTCACCCCTCCACTTT. It yields the protein CASSQDRFRGVNNSPLHF.